This entry lists 7 T cell receptor beta chains sequenced from one sample in a study of T cell repertoires in cytomegalovirus infection. TCRdb reanalysed the reads using MiXCR and keeps one entry per CDR3 protein. Of about 200,000 distinct CDR3 sequences listed, about a tenth are singletons. Specimen: PBMCs. The receptors originated from a human donor in good health (CMV status not recorded). Some clones in this sample may be carry-over from other donors' samples.

This clonotype appeared many times. The V and J genes are TRBV7-2 and TRBJ2-3; tentatively, D is TRBD1 or TRBD2 (5 bases each). Deletions cut 5 bases from V and 4 bases from J, with 10 bases between. The germline V gene encodes CDR1 SGHTA and CDR2 FQGNSA. The CDR3 spans 13 residues. The CDR3 DNA follows: TGTGCCAGCAGCAGAGGGACCGCAGATACGCAGTATTTT. Protein: CASSRGTADTQYF.

V gene TRBV10-3 combines with J gene TRBJ1-6; the D is unclear. V lost 0 bases and J lost 10, with 10 bases in between. CDR3 length: 14 residues. Germline V lookup: CDR1 ENHRY, CDR2 SYGVKD. The chain's CDR3 is CAISESGHGSPLHF. The CDR3 DNA reads as TGTGCCATCAGTGAGTCAGGCCACGGATCACCCCTCCACTTT.

In this sample, this clonotype turned up a few times. J is TRBJ1-4 and V is TRBV12-3 or TRBV12-4; tentatively, D is TRBD1 (6 bases). The CDR3 sequence is 18 residues long. The V end was cut by 5 bases, the J end by 0 bases, with 19 bases between. The CDR3 sequence: CASSKQQGMRATNEKLFF. In DNA form, the CDR3 reads TGTGCCAGCAGTAAACAACAGGGAATGCGGGCAACTAATGAAAAACTGTTTTTT.

This clonotype was recorded many times. The chain is built from TRBV7-2 and TRBJ2-3; 8 bases are shared with TRBD1. The trim removed 5 bases at V and 5 bases at J, leaving 18 bases unmatched. Germline assignment: CDR1 SGHTA and CDR2 FQGNSA. The CDR3 has 18 amino acids. The CDR3 loop reads CASSPPKGQGLSRDTQYF. CDR3 sequence (DNA): TGTGCCAGCAGCCCCCCCAAAGGACAGGGCTTAAGTCGAGATACGCAGTATTTT.

This clonotype was seen more than once but under ten times. The V gene is TRBV15, the J gene TRBJ1-5; D is uncertain. In germline, CDR1 is LNHNV, CDR2 YYDKDF (reference sequence). The CDR3 loop spans 15 amino acids. Trimming removed 3 bases from V and 3 bases from J, with 12 bases in between. The CDR3 here is CATSSRPLDNQPQHF. CDR3 DNA: TGTGCCACCAGCAGTCGGCCCTTAGACAATCAGCCCCAGCATTTT.

This clonotype was seen a few times. V and J are TRBV2 and TRBJ1-4; no firm D call. The germline V gene encodes CDR1 SNHLY and CDR2 FYNNEI. CDR3 length: 13 amino acids. Trimming removed 6 bases from V and 0 bases from J, with 5 bases in between. Written as DNA, the CDR3 is TGTGCCAGCAGGGATGCAACTAATGAAAAACTGTTTTTT. This sequence encodes CASRDATNEKLFF.

This clonotype was seen more than once but under ten times. The chain recombines TRBV14 with TRBJ2-7; the D is unclear. V dropped 1 base and J dropped 2 bases, with 9 bases sitting between them. The CDR3 runs 14 residues. Germline CDR1 SGHDN, CDR2 FVKESK. The CDR3: CASSQVSRPYEQYF. For the CDR3, the DNA is TGTGCCAGCAGCCAAGTAAGTCGCCCCTACGAGCAGTACTTC. The full variable domain, completed using reference TRBV14 and TRBJ2-7, is EAGVTQFPSHSVIEKGQTVTLRCDPISGHDNLYWYRRVMGKEIKFLLHFVKESKQDESGMPNNRFLAERTGGTYSTLKVQPAELEDSGVYFCASSQVSRPYEQYFGPGTRLTVT.